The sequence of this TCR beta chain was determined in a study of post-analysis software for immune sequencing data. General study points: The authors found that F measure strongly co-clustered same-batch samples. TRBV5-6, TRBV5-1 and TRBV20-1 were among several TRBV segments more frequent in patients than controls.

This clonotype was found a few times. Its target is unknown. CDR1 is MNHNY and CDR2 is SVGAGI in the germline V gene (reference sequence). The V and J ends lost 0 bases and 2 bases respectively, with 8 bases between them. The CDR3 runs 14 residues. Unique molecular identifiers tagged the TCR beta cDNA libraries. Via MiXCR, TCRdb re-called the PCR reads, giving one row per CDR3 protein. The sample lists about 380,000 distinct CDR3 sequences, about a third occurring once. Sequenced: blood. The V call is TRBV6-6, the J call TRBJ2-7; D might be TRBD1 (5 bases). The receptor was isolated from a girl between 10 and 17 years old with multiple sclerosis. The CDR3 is CASSYSSRAYEQYF. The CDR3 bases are TGTGCCAGCAGTTACTCCTCCAGGGCCTACGAGCAGTACTTC.